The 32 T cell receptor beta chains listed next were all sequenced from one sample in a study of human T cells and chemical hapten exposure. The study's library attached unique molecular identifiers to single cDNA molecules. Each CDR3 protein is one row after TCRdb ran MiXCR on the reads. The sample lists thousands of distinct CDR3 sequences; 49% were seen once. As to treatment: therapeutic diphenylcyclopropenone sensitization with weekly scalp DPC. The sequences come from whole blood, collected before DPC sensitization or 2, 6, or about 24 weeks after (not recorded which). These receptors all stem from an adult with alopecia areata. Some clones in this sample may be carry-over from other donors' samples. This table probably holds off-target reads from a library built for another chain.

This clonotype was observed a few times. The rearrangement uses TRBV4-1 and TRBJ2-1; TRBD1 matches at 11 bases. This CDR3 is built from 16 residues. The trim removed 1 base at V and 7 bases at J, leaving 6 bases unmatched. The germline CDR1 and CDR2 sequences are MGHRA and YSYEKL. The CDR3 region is CASSQAGTGGRNEQFF. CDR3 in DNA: TGCGCCAGCAGCCAAGCCGGGACAGGGGGGAGGAATGAGCAGTTCTTC.

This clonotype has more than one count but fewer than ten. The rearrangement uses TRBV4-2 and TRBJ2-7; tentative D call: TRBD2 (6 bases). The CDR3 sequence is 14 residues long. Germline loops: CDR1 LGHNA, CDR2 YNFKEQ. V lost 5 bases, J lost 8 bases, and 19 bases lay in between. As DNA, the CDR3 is TGTGCCAGCAGCTCAACGGGGGACTCACCCAAGCAGTACTTC. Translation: CASSSTGDSPKQYF.

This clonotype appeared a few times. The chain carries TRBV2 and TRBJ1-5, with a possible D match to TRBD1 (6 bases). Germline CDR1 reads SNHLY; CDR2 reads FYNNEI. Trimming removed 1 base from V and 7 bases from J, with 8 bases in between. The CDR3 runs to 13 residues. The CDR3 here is CASSEVGQQPQHF. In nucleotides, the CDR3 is TGTGCCAGCAGTGAAGTTGGACAGCAGCCCCAGCATTTT.

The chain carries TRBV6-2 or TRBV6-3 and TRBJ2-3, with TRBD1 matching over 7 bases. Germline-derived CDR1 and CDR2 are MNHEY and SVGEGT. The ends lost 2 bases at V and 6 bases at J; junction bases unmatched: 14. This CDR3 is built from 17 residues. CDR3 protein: CASSYRAGGRPVDTQYF. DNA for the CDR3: TGTGCCAGCAGTTACCGGGCAGGGGGACGTCCAGTTGATACGCAGTATTTT.

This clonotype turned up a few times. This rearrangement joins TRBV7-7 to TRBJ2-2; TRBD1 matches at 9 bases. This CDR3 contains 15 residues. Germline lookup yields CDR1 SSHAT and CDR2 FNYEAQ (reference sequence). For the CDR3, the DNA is TGTGCTACCCGGCGGGACAGGGCGAACACCGGGGAGCTGTTTTTT. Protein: CATRRDRANTGELFF.

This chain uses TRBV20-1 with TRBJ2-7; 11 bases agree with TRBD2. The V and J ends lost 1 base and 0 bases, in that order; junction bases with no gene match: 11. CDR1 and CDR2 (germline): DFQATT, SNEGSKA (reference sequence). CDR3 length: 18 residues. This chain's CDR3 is CSARALWLAGGNSYEQYF. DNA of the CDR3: TGCAGTGCTAGAGCCTTGTGGCTAGCGGGAGGAAACTCCTACGAGCAGTACTTC.

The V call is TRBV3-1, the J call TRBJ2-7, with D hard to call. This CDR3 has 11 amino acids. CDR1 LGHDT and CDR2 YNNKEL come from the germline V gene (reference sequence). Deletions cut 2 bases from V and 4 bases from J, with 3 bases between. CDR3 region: CASSQSYEQYF. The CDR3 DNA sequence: TGTGCCAGCAGCCAAAGTTACGAGCAGTACTTC.

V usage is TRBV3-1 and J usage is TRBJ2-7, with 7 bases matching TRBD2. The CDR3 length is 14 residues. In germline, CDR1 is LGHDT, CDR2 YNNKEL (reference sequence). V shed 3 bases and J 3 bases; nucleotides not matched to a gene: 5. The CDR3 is CASSQTTGGYEQYF. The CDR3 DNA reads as TGTGCCAGCAGCCAGACGACGGGGGGCTACGAGCAGTACTTC.

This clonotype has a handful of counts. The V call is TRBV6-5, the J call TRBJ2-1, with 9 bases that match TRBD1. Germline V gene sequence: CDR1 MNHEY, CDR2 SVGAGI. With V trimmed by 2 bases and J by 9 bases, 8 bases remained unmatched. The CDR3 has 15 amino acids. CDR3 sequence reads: CASSYAKDRGFEQFF. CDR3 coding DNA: TGTGCCAGCAGTTACGCGAAGGACAGGGGCTTTGAGCAGTTCTTC.

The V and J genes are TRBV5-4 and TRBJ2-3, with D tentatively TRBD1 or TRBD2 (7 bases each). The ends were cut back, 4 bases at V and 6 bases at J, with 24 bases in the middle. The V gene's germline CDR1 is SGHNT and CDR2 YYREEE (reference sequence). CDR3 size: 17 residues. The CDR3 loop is CASSPRQGGPSWDTQYF. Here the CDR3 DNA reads TGTGCCAGCAGCCCTAGGCAGGGGGGGCCCTCGTGGGATACGCAGTATTTT.

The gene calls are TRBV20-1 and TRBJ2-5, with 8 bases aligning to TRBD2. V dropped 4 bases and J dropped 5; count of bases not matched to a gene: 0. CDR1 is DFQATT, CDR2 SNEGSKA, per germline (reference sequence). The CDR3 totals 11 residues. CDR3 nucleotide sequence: TGCAGTGCTACGGGGGGGGAGACCCAGTACTTC. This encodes CSATGGETQYF.

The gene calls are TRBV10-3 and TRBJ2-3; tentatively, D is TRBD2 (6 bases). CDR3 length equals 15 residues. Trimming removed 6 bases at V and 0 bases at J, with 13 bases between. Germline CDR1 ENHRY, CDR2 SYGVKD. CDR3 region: CAIRIGDFSTDTQYF. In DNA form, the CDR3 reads TGTGCCATCAGGATTGGGGACTTTAGCACAGATACGCAGTATTTT.

The CDR3 DNA reads TGTGCCAGCAGTTACGACAGGGGCGCTTACAATGAGCAGTTCTTC. This translates into CASSYDRGAYNEQFF. The chain recombines TRBV12-3 or TRBV12-4 with TRBJ2-1; 8 positions agree with TRBD1. This CDR3 is built from 15 residues. Trimming at V came to 4 bases and at J to 4 bases, leaving 6 bases not matched to a gene.

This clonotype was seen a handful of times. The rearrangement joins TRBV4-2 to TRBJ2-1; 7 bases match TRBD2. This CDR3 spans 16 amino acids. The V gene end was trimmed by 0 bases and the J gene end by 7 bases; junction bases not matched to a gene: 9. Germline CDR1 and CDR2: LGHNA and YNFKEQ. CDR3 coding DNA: TGTGCCAGCAGCCAAGATAGGCGGGAGACCGGAAATGAGCAGTTCTTC. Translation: CASSQDRRETGNEQFF.

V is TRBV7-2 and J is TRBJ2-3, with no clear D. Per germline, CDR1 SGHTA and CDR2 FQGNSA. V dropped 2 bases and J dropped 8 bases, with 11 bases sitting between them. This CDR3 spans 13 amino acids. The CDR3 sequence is CASSLLQFPTQYF. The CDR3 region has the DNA TGTGCCAGCAGCTTATTACAGTTCCCTACGCAGTATTTT.

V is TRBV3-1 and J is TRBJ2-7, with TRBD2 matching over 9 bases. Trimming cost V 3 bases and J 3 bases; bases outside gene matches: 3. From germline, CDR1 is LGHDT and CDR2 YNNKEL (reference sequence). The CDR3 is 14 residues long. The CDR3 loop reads CASSQRSGGYEQYF. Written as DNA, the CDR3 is TGTGCCAGCAGCCAGCGTAGCGGGGGCTACGAGCAGTACTTC.

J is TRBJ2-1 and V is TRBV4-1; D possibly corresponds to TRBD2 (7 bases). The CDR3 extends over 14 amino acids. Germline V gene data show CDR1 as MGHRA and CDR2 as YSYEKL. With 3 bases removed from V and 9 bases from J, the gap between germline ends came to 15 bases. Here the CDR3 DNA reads TGCGCCAGCAGCCACCTGTCGGGGGGCGGTGAGCAGTTCTTC. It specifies CASSHLSGGGEQFF.

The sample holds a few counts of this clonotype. CDR3 loop: CATCGSAGLAEYNEQFF. For the CDR3, the DNA is TGTGCCACCTGCGGGTCCGCGGGACTAGCGGAATACAATGAGCAGTTCTTC. The V call is TRBV11-2, the J call TRBJ2-1, with 11 bases matching TRBD2. This CDR3 region has 17 residues. Germline assignment: CDR1 SGHAT and CDR2 FQNNGV. J gave up 4 bases and V 10 bases, and 15 bases lay outside the gene matches.

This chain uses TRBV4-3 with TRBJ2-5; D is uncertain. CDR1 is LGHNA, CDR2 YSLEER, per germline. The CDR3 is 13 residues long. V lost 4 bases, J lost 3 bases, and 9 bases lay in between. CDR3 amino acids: CASSLTAKETQYF. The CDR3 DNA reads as TGCGCCAGCAGCCTTACAGCTAAAGAGACCCAGTACTTC.

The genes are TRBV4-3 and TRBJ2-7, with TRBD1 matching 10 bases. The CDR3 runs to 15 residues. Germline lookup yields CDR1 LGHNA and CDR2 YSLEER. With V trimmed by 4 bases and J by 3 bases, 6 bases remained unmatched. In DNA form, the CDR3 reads TGCGCCAGCAGCCCTTGGGACAGGGGAGGCTACGAGCAGTACTTC. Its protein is CASSPWDRGGYEQYF.

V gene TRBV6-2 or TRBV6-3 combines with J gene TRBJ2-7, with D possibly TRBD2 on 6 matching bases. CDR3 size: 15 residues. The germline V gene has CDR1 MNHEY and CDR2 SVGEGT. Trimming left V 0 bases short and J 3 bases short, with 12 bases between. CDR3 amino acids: CASSYSSRGLYEQYF. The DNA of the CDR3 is TGTGCCAGCAGTTACTCGTCGCGGGGTCTCTACGAGCAGTACTTC.

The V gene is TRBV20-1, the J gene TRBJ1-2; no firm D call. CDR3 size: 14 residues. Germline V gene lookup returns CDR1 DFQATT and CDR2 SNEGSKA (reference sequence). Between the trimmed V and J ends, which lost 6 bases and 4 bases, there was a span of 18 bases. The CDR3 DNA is TGCAGTGCGAAAGAGCAGACAAGTTCCTATGGCTACACCTTC. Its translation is CSAKEQTSSYGYTF.

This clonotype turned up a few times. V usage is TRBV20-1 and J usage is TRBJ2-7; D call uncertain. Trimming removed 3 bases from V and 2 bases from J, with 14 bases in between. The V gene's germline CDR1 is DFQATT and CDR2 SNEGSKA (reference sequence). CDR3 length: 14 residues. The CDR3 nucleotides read TGCAGTGCTAGTATTGACTTACCACCCTACGAGCAGTACTTC. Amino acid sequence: CSASIDLPPYEQYF.

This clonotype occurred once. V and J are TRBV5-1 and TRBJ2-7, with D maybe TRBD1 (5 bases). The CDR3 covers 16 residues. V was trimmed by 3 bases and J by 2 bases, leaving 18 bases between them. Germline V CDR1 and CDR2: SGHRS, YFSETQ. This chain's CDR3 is CASSSLGLQAAYEQYF. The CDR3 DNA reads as TGCGCCAGCAGCTCACTTGGATTACAGGCCGCCTACGAGCAGTACTTC.

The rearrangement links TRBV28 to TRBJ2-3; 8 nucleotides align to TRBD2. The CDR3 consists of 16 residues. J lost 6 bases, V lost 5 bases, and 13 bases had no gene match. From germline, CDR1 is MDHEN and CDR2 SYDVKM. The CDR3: CASSPQGAGGSDTQYF. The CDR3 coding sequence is TGTGCCAGCAGTCCCCAAGGGGCGGGGGGATCTGATACGCAGTATTTT.

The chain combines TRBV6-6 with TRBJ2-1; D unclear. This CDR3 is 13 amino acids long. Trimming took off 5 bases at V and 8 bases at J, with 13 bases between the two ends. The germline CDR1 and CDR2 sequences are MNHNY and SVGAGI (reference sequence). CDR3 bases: TGTGCCAGCAGTCCGGTTCAGTCGGATGAGCAGTTCTTC. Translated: CASSPVQSDEQFF.

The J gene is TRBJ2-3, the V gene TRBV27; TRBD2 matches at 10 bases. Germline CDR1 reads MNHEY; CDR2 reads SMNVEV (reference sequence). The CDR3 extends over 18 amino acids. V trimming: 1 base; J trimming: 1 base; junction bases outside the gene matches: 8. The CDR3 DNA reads TGTGCCAGCAGTTTATACAAAGCGGGAGGGCCGGGCACAGATACGCAGTATTTT. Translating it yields CASSLYKAGGPGTDTQYF.

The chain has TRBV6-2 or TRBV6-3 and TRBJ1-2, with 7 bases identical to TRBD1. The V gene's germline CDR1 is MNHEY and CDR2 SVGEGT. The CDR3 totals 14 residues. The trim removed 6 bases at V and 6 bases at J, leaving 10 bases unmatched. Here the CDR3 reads CASRTQQGSNGYTF. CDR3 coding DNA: TGTGCCAGCAGGACTCAACAGGGGAGTAATGGCTACACCTTC.

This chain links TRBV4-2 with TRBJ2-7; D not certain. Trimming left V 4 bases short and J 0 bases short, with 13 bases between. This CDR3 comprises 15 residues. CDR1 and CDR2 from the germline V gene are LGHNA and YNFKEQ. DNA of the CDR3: TGTGCCAGCAGCCCCGGTGGTCGGAGCTCCTACGAGCAGTACTTC. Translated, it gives CASSPGGRSSYEQYF.

CDR3 protein: CASSQEDYSYNEQFF. The CDR3 region has the DNA TGTGCCAGCAGCCAAGAGGATTACTCCTACAATGAGCAGTTCTTC. The chain has TRBV9 and TRBJ2-1; D not certain. V shed 4 bases and J shed 0 bases, with 11 bases lying between them. Germline V gene lookup returns CDR1 SGDLS and CDR2 YYNGEE. The CDR3 is made up of 15 amino acids.

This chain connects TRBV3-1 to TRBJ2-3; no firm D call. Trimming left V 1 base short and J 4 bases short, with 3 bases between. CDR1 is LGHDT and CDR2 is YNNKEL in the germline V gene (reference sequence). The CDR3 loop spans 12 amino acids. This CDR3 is CASSQGADTQYF. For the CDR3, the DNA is TGTGCCAGCAGCCAAGGAGCAGATACGCAGTATTTT.

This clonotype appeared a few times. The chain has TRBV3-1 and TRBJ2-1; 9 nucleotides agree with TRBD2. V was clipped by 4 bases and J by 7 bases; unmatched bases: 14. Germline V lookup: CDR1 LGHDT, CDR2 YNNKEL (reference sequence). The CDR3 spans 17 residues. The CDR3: CASSPTAAGGHWNEQFF. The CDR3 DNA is TGTGCCAGCAGCCCTACCGCCGCGGGAGGGCATTGGAATGAGCAGTTCTTC.